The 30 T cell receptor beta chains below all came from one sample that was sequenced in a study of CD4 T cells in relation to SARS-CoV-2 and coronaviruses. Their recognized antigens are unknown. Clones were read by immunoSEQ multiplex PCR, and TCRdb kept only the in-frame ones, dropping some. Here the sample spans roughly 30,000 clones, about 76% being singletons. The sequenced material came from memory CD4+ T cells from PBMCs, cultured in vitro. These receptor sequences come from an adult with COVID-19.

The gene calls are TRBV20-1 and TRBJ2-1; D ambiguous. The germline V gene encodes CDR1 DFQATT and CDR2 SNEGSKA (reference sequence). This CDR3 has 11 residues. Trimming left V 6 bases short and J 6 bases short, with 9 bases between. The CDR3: CSARSPNEQFF. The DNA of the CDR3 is TGCAGTGCCCGGAGCCCCAATGAGCAGTTCTTC.

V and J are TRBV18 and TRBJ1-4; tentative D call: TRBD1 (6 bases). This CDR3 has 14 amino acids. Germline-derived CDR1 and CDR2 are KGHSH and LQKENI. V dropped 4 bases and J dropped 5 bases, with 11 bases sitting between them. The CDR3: CASSLGQGNEKLFF. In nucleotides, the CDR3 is TGTGCCAGCTCACTCGGTCAGGGGAATGAAAAACTGTTTTTT.

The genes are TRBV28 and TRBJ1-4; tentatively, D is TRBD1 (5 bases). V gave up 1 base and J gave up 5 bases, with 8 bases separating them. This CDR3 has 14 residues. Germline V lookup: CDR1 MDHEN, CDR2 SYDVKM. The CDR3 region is CASSLLGDNEKLFF. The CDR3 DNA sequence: TGTGCCAGCAGTTTATTGGGGGACAATGAAAAACTGTTTTTT.

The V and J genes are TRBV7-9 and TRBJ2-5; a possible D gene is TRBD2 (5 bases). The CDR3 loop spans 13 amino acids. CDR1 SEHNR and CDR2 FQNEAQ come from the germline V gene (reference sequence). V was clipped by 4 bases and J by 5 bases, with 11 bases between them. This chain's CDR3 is CASSWRTWETQYF. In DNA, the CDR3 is TGTGCCAGCAGCTGGAGGACTTGGGAGACCCAGTACTTC.

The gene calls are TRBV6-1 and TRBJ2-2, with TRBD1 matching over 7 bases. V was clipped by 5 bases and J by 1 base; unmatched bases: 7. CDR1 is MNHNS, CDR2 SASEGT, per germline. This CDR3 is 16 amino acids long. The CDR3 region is CASSQETGRNTGELFF. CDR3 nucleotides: TGTGCCAGCAGTCAAGAGACAGGGCGGAACACCGGGGAGCTGTTTTTT.

For the CDR3, the DNA is TGTGCCTGGAGTGTACCCAGGACTAGCGGGACGTACGAGCAGTACTTC. Translated, it gives CAWSVPRTSGTYEQYF. The chain couples TRBV30 to TRBJ2-7; 12 bases match TRBD2. V shed 0 bases, J shed 4 bases, and the junction held 7 bases outside the gene matches. This CDR3 contains 16 residues. Germline CDR1 is GTSNPN and CDR2 is SVGIG (reference sequence).

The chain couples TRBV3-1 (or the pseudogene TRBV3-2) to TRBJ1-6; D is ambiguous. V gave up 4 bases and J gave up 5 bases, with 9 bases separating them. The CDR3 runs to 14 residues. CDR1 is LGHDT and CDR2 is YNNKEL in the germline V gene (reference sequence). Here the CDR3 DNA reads TGTGCCAGCAGCCGAGGACGGAATAATTCACCCCTCCACTTT. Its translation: CASSRGRNNSPLHF.

As DNA, the CDR3 is TGCAGCGTTGAAGATCGAACAGGCTATGGCTACACCTTC. It codes for CSVEDRTGYGYTF. This rearrangement joins TRBV29-1 to TRBJ1-2; a weak D match, TRBD1 (5 bases). Germline V gene sequence: CDR1 SQVTM, CDR2 ANQGSEA. The CDR3 length is 13 residues. Trimming took off 0 bases at V and 4 bases at J, with 9 bases between the two ends.

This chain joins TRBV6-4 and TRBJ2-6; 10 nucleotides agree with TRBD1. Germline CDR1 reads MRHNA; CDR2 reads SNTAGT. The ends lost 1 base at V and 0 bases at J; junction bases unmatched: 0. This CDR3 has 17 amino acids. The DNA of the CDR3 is TGTGCCAGCAGTGACTGGACAGGGGGCTCTGGGGCCAACGTCCTGACTTTC. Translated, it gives CASSDWTGGSGANVLTF.

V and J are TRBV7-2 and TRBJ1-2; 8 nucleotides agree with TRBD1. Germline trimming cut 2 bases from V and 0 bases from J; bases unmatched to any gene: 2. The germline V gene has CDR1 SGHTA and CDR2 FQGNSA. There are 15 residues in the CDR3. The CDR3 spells CASSLLQGANYGYTF. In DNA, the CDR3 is TGTGCCAGCAGCTTACTACAGGGGGCTAACTATGGCTACACCTTC.

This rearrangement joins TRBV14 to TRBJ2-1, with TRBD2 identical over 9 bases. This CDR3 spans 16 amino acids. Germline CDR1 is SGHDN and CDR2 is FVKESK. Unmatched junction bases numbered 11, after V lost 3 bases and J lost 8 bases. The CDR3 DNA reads TGTGCCAGCAGCCATTTTGGTAGCGGGAGTATCGATGAGCAGTTCTTC. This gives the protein CASSHFGSGSIDEQFF.

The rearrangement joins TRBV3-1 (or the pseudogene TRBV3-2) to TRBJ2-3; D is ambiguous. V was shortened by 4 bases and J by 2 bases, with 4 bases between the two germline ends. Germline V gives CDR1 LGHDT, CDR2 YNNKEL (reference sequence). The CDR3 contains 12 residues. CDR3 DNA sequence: TGTGCCAGCAGCCTGTCCACAGATACGCAGTATTTT. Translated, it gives CASSLSTDTQYF.

The CDR3 DNA reads as TGTGCCAGCAGCTTGGGGCTTAACACCGGGGAGCTGTTTTTT. This gives the protein CASSLGLNTGELFF. This chain joins TRBV5-6 and TRBJ2-2; D uncertain. The V end was cut by 0 bases, the J end by 2 bases, with 5 bases between. Germline lookup yields CDR1 SGHDT and CDR2 YYEEEE. CDR3 length: 14 residues.

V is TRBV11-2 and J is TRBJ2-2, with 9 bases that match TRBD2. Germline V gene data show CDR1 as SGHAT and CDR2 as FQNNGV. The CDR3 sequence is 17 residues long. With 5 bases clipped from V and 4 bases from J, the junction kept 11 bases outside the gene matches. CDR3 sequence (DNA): TGTGCCAGCAGCGCATCCCTCGGGACTAGCTTCACCGGGGAGCTGTTTTTT. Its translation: CASSASLGTSFTGELFF.

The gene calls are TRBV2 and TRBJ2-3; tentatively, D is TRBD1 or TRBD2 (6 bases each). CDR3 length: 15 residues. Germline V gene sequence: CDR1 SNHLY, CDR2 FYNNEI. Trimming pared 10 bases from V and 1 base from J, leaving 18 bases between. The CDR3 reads CATKGGTQRTDTQYF. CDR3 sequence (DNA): TGTGCCACCAAAGGGGGGACACAACGCACAGATACGCAGTATTTT.

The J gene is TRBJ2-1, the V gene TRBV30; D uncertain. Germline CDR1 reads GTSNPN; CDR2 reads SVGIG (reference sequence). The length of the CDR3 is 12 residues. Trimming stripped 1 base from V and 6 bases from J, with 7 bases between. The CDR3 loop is CAWSEVPNEQFF. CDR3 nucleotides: TGTGCCTGGAGTGAAGTCCCCAATGAGCAGTTCTTC. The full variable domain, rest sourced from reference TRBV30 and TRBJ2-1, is SQTIHQWPATLVQPVGSPLSLECTVEGTSNPNLYWYRQAAGRGLQLLFYSVGIGQISSEVPQNLSASRPQDRQFILSSKKLLLSDSGFYLCAWSEVPNEQFFGPGTRLTVL.

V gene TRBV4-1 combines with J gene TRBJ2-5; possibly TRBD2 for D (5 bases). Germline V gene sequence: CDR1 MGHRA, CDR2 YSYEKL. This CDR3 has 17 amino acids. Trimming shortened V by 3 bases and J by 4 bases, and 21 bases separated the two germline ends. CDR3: CASSQPYRGGEGETQYF. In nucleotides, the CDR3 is TGCGCCAGCAGCCAGCCCTATCGGGGTGGTGAAGGAGAGACCCAGTACTTC.

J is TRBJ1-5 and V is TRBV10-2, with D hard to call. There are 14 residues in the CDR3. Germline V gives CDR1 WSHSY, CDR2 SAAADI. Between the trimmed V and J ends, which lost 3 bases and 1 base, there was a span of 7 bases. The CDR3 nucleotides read TGCGCCAGCAGTGACTTCGAGAGCAATCAGCCCCAGCATTTT. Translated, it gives CASSDFESNQPQHF.

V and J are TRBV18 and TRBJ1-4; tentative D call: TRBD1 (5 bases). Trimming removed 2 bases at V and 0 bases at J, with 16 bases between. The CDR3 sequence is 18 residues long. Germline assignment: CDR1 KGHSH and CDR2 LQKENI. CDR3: CASSPSGPRLATNEKLFF. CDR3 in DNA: TGTGCCAGCTCACCATCGGGACCGCGTTTGGCAACTAATGAAAAACTGTTTTTT.

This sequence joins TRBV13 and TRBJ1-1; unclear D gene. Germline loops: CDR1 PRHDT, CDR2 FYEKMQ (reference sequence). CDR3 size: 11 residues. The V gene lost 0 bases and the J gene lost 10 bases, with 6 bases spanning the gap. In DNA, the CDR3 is TGTGCCAGCAGCTTAGGAGGACGAGCTTTCTTT. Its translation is CASSLGGRAFF.

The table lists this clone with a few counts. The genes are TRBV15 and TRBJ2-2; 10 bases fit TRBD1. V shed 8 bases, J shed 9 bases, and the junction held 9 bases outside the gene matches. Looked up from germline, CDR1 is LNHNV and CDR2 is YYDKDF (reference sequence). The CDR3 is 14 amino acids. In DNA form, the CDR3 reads TGTGCCACCTCCGGGACAGGGGAGGCAAGGGAGCTGTTTTTT. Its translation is CATSGTGEARELFF.

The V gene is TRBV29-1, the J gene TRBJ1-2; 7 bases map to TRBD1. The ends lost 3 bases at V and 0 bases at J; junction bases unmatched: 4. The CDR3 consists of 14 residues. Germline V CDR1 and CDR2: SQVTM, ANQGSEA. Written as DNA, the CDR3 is TGCAGCGTTGACCCACAGGGGTCTAACTATGGCTACACCTTC. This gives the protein CSVDPQGSNYGYTF. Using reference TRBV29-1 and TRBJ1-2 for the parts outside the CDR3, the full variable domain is SAVISQKPSRDICQRGTSLTIQCQVDSQVTMMFWYRQQPGQSLTLIATANQGSEATYESGFVIDKFPISRPNLTFSTLTVSNMSPEDSSIYLCSVDPQGSNYGYTFGSGTRLTVV.

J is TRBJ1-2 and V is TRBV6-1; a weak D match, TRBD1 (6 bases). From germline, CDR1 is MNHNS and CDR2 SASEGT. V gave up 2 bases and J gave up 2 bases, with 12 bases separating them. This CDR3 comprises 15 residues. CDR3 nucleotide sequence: TGTGCCAGCAGTGAACAAGGGGGACCAAACTATGGCTACACCTTC. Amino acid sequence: CASSEQGGPNYGYTF.

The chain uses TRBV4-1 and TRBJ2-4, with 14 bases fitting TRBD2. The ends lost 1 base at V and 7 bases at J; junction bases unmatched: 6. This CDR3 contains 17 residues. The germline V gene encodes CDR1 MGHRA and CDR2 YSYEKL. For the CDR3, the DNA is TGCGCCAGCAGCCAAGTGGGACTAGCGGGAGTTTTGAACATTCAGTACTTC. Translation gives CASSQVGLAGVLNIQYF.

CDR3 in DNA: TGTGCCAGCAGTGGGGGGGGTCACCGGGGTGGCTATGGCTACACCTTC. Protein sequence: CASSGGGHRGGYGYTF. The rearrangement joins TRBV2 to TRBJ1-2, with D possibly TRBD1 on 5 matching bases. The CDR3 extends over 16 amino acids. The germline CDR1 and CDR2 sequences are SNHLY and FYNNEI. Deletions cut 4 bases from V and 4 bases from J, with 19 bases between.

DNA for the CDR3: TGTGCCAGCACCCTAATCAGGGAGTTGACTGAAGCTTTCTTT. This sequence encodes CASTLIRELTEAFF. This sequence joins TRBV6-5 and TRBJ1-1; D might be TRBD1 (5 bases). The V end lost 7 bases, the J end lost 5 bases, and 17 bases lay between the germline ends. This CDR3 spans 14 amino acids. Germline CDR1 and CDR2: MNHEY and SVGAGI.

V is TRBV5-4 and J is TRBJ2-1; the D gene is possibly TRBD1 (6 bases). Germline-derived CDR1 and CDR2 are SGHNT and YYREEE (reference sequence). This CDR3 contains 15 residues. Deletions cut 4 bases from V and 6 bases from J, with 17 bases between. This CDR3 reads CASSATTGWGNEQFF. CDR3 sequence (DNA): TGTGCCAGCAGCGCCACGACAGGATGGGGCAATGAGCAGTTCTTC.

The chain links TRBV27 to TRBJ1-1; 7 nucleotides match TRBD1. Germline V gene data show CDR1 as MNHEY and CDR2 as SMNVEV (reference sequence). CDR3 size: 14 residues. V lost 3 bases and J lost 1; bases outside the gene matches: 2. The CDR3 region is CASSFRTGNTEAFF. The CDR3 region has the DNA TGTGCCAGCAGTTTTCGGACAGGGAACACTGAAGCTTTCTTT.

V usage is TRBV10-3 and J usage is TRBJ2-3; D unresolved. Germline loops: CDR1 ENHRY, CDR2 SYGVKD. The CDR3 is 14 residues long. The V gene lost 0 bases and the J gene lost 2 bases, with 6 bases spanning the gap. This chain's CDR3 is CAISESGNTDTQYF. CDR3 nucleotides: TGTGCCATCAGTGAGTCAGGAAACACAGATACGCAGTATTTT.

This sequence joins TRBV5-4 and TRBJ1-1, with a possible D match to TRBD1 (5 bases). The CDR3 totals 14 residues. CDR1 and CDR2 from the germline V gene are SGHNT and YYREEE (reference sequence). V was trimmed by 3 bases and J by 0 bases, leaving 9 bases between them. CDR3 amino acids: CASSWGGMNTEAFF. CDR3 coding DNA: TGTGCCAGCAGCTGGGGGGGAATGAACACTGAAGCTTTCTTT.